The 30 T cell receptor beta chains listed next were all sequenced from one sample in a study of shared clonotypes between healthy human individuals. Sequencing used immunoSEQ multiplex PCR; TCRdb keeps in-frame clones, though not all of them. The sample records around 1,000,000 clones, roughly 77% being singletons. The sample was memory CD4+ T cells from PBMCs. The subset here: CD45RA-negative fraction. Receptors were obtained from a man aged 18 to 30 in good health. Some clones in this sample may be carry-over from other donors' samples.

This chain joins TRBV9 and TRBJ2-5; tentative D call: TRBD2 (5 bases). CDR1 and CDR2 (germline): SGDLS, YYNGEE. Deletions cut 1 base from V and 1 base from J, with 8 bases between. The CDR3 runs 14 residues. CDR3 sequence reads: CASSVRGIQETQYF. Here the CDR3 DNA reads TGTGCCAGCAGCGTACGAGGGATCCAAGAGACCCAGTACTTC. Drawing the rest from reference TRBV9 and TRBJ2-5, the complete variable domain is DSGVTQTPKHLITATGQRVTLRCSPRSGDLSVYWYQQSLDQGLQFLIQYYNGEERAKGNILERFSAQQFPDLHSELNLSSLELGDSALYFCASSVRGIQETQYFGPGTRLLVL.

This chain links TRBV5-4 with TRBJ2-7; 10 positions match TRBD2. The V gene end was trimmed by 1 base and the J gene end by 3 bases; junction bases not matched to a gene: 4. CDR3 size: 15 residues. Germline CDR1 and CDR2: SGHNT and YYREEE (reference sequence). This chain's CDR3 is CASSLSASGSYEQYF. The CDR3 coding sequence is TGTGCCAGCAGCTTGTCAGCTAGCGGGAGCTACGAGCAGTACTTC.

Note on this clone: A much bigger clone sits one base away, suggesting this may be a read error. This chain uses TRBV5-6 with TRBJ2-2; D is ambiguous. The germline CDR1 and CDR2 sequences are SGHDT and YYEEEE. Between the trimmed V and J ends, which lost 0 bases and 3 bases, there was a span of 0 bases. The CDR3 length is 12 residues. CDR3: CASSLDTGELFF. The CDR3 bases are TGTGCCAGCAGCTTGGACACCGGGGAGCTGTTTTTT.

Turning to this clone: Other DNA sequences from this sample encode an identical CDR3 as well. The rearrangement links TRBV19 to TRBJ1-5; no clear D gene. The V and J ends lost 3 bases and 4 bases respectively, with 7 bases between them. The CDR3 is made up of 13 amino acids. CDR1 and CDR2 from the germline V gene are LNHDA and SQIVND (reference sequence). The CDR3 here is CASSIPGNQPQHF. As DNA, the CDR3 is TGTGCCAGTAGTATCCCGGGGAATCAGCCCCAGCATTTT. The full variable domain, rest sourced from reference TRBV19 and TRBJ1-5, is DGGITQSPKYLFRKEGQNVTLSCEQNLNHDAMYWYRQDPGQGLRLIYYSQIVNDFQKGDIAEGYSVSREKKESFPLTVTSAQKNPTAFYLCASSIPGNQPQHFGDGTRLSIL.

This clone was seen more than once but under ten times. The V gene is TRBV19, the J gene TRBJ1-1; D is unresolved. The germline V gene encodes CDR1 LNHDA and CDR2 SQIVND (reference sequence). This CDR3 spans 12 amino acids. The V and J ends lost 3 bases and 7 bases respectively, with 9 bases between them. The CDR3 DNA sequence: TGTGCCAGTAGTATTACCCCCCTTGAAGCTTTCTTT. Translated, it gives CASSITPLEAFF.

The chain employs TRBV6-1 and TRBJ2-7, with TRBD2 identical over 8 bases. The CDR3 length is 14 residues. The germline CDR1 and CDR2 sequences are MNHNS and SASEGT. Germline trimming cut 3 bases from V and 3 bases from J; bases unmatched to any gene: 4. The CDR3 DNA is TGTGCCAGCAGTGAGCGGGGGGATTTCTACGAGCAGTACTTC. This translates into CASSERGDFYEQYF.

This sequence joins TRBV7-2 and TRBJ1-5; the match to TRBD1 covers 11 bases. V was pared by 4 bases and J by 5 bases, with 7 bases of the junction left unmatched. The CDR3 contains 16 residues. CDR1 SGHTA and CDR2 FQGNSA come from the germline V gene. The CDR3 DNA is TGTGCCAGCAGCTCCCGGACAGGGGGCGCCGATCAGCCCCAGCATTTT. Translated: CASSSRTGGADQPQHF.

V usage is TRBV28 and J usage is TRBJ2-1, with TRBD1 identical over 7 bases. After removal of 6 bases from V and 7 bases from J, the junction contained 12 bases not matched to a gene. CDR3 size: 15 residues. The germline CDR1 and CDR2 sequences are MDHEN and SYDVKM. The CDR3, as DNA: TGTGCCAGCAGCCTCCGGGACAGTAGTACTAATGAGCAGTTCTTC. The encoded protein is CASSLRDSSTNEQFF. The entire variable domain, with the rest obtained from reference TRBV28 and TRBJ2-1, is as follows: DVKVTQSSRYLVKRTGEKVFLECVQDMDHENMFWYRQDPGLGLRLIYFSYDVKMKEKGDIPEGYSVSREKKERFSLILESASTNQTSMYLCASSLRDSSTNEQFFGPGTRLTVL.

The table lists this clone with a few counts. The V gene is TRBV12-1, the J gene TRBJ1-1. TRBV12-1 is a known pseudogene. The CDR3 extends over 12 amino acids. DNA of the CDR3: TGTGCCAGCAGCCCCCGGAGGAAAGAAGCTTTCTTT. It codes for CASSPRRKEAFF.

Regarding this clone: A much larger clonotype is one base distant, so this may be a read error. Since the CDR3 does not end with the conserved phenylalanine or tryptophan, this likely comes from a read error. J is TRBJ1-4 and V is TRBV5-6; no firm D call. Germline V gene data show CDR1 as SGHDT and CDR2 as YYEEEE. The CDR3 contains 12 residues. Trimming shortened V by 1 base and J by 6 bases, and 4 bases separated the two germline ends. In DNA, the CDR3 is TGTGCCAGCAGCTTGTCGGATGAAAAACTGTTTTCT. It translates to CASSLSDEKLFS.

The rearrangement joins TRBV18 to TRBJ1-2; perhaps TRBD1 as D (6 bases). The CDR3 spans 15 residues. V was cut by 3 bases and J by 6 bases, with 17 bases left in between. The germline V gene encodes CDR1 KGHSH and CDR2 LQKENI. CDR3 nucleotides: TGTGCCAGCTCACCTTTTTCCGGGGGGCTCGATGGCTACACCTTC. It is translated as CASSPFSGGLDGYTF.

V gene TRBV9 combines with J gene TRBJ2-5, with D unresolved. Between the trimmed V and J ends, which lost 4 bases and 0 bases, there was a span of 10 bases. CDR1 is SGDLS and CDR2 is YYNGEE in the germline V gene. The CDR3 runs to 14 residues. The CDR3 is CASSSDMYQETQYF. The CDR3 DNA reads TGTGCCAGCAGCTCCGACATGTACCAAGAGACCCAGTACTTC.

This clone has at least ten counts. The gene calls are TRBV27 and TRBJ1-4; a possible D gene is TRBD1 (5 bases). Germline loops: CDR1 MNHEY, CDR2 SMNVEV (reference sequence). This CDR3 comprises 14 residues. With 5 bases removed from V and 4 bases from J, the gap between germline ends came to 11 bases. In nucleotides, the CDR3 is TGTGCCAGCAGTCCGACAGATCTTAATGAAAAACTGTTTTTT. Translation gives CASSPTDLNEKLFF.

This rearrangement joins TRBV9 to TRBJ2-3; the D gene is possibly TRBD2 (6 bases). From germline, CDR1 is SGDLS and CDR2 YYNGEE. V was pared by 4 bases and J by 4 bases, with 16 bases between. CDR3 length: 15 amino acids. This CDR3 reads CASSMRGRRPDTQYF. In nucleotides, the CDR3 is TGTGCCAGCAGCATGCGTGGGAGGCGGCCAGATACGCAGTATTTT.

The table lists this clone with a few counts. V usage is TRBV29-1 and J usage is TRBJ1-2, with D possibly TRBD1 on 5 matching bases. Germline V gene data show CDR1 as SQVTM and CDR2 as ANQGSEA. The CDR3 runs 11 residues. With 2 bases removed from V and 10 bases from J, the gap between germline ends came to 11 bases. The CDR3 spells CSVEQGRHYTF. DNA for the CDR3: TGCAGCGTTGAACAGGGACGACACTACACCTTC.

This chain links TRBV5-1 with TRBJ1-2; D is possibly TRBD1 (5 bases). V was trimmed by 0 bases and J by 7 bases, leaving 10 bases between them. Germline V gives CDR1 SGHRS, CDR2 YFSETQ. The CDR3 spans 13 residues. The CDR3 sequence: CASSLGAGFGYTF. In DNA, the CDR3 is TGCGCCAGCAGCTTGGGGGCAGGGTTTGGCTACACCTTC.

The chain joins TRBV29-1 to TRBJ2-1; the D is unclear. The V end lost 1 base, the J end lost 7 bases, and 5 bases lay between the germline ends. CDR1 is SQVTM, CDR2 ANQGSEA, per germline. The CDR3 extends over 11 amino acids. The CDR3 reads CSVEALNEQFF. CDR3 nucleotide sequence: TGCAGCGTTGAAGCGCTGAATGAGCAGTTCTTC.

This chain uses TRBV4-2 with TRBJ2-4; D perhaps matches TRBD2 (6 bases). Germline V gene data show CDR1 as LGHNA and CDR2 as YNFKEQ. Trimming took off 1 base at V and 3 bases at J, with 19 bases between the two ends. The CDR3 loop spans 18 amino acids. CDR3 sequence reads: CASSQAYRALGGKNIQYF. The CDR3 region has the DNA TGTGCCAGCAGCCAAGCTTACCGGGCCCTCGGGGGCAAAAACATTCAGTACTTC.

The V and J genes are TRBV28 and TRBJ2-7; D not certain. The CDR3 length is 15 residues. V shed 4 bases and J shed 3 bases, with 16 bases lying between them. Germline loops: CDR1 MDHEN, CDR2 SYDVKM. The CDR3 sequence: CASSSLRASGYEQYF. CDR3 nucleotides: TGTGCCAGCAGTTCACTCCGGGCCTCGGGCTACGAGCAGTACTTC.

This chain connects TRBV29-1 to TRBJ1-1, with D unresolved. The V gene's germline CDR1 is SQVTM and CDR2 ANQGSEA. The CDR3 loop spans 13 amino acids. V was pared by 3 bases and J by 1 base, with 9 bases between. CDR3 amino acids: CSVEKGRNTEAFF. In DNA form, the CDR3 reads TGCAGCGTTGAGAAGGGCAGGAACACTGAAGCTTTCTTT.

The chain uses TRBV4-1 and TRBJ2-5; 11 bases match TRBD2. V shed 4 bases and J 4 bases; nucleotides not matched to a gene: 5. The CDR3 totals 15 residues. The germline CDR1 and CDR2 sequences are MGHRA and YSYEKL. CDR3 loop: CASSPYSGRGETQYF. CDR3 nucleotides: TGCGCCAGCAGCCCATATAGCGGGAGGGGAGAGACCCAGTACTTC.

This clone was observed a handful of times. The genes are TRBV4-2 and TRBJ1-4; D may be TRBD1 (6 bases). V dropped 0 bases and J dropped 11 bases, with 16 bases sitting between them. The CDR3 extends over 15 amino acids. CDR1 is LGHNA and CDR2 is YNFKEQ in the germline V gene. CDR3 sequence reads: CASSQDRDKGWKLFF. CDR3 DNA sequence: TGTGCCAGCAGCCAAGACCGGGACAAAGGCTGGAAACTGTTTTTT.

This chain uses TRBV9 with TRBJ2-1; 14 positions match TRBD2. CDR1 is SGDLS, CDR2 YYNGEE, per germline. This CDR3 is 15 amino acids long. V lost 4 bases to trimming and J lost 10 bases; unmatched junction nucleotides: 7. CDR3 residues: CASSPIGLAGGEQFF. The CDR3, as DNA: TGTGCCAGCAGCCCCATTGGACTAGCGGGAGGCGAGCAGTTCTTC.

The J gene is TRBJ1-1, the V gene TRBV28; D might be TRBD1 (5 bases). The V end was cut by 9 bases, the J end by 7 bases, with 21 bases between. The germline CDR1 and CDR2 sequences are MDHEN and SYDVKM. There are 14 residues in the CDR3. The CDR3 coding sequence is TGTGCCAGTTACTCCTGGGGGATTGGGAATGAAGCTTTCTTT. Protein sequence: CASYSWGIGNEAFF.

The V gene is TRBV9, the J gene TRBJ2-7, with 10 bases identical to TRBD1. Germline V lookup: CDR1 SGDLS, CDR2 YYNGEE. J lost 3 bases, V lost 4 bases, and 7 bases had no gene match. This CDR3 region has 15 residues. CDR3 DNA sequence: TGTGCCAGCAGCACACGGACAGGGGGTAGCTACGAGCAGTACTTC. Its protein product is CASSTRTGGSYEQYF.

This clone showed up just a few times. The V gene is TRBV7-6, the J gene TRBJ2-2; D gene ambiguous. The CDR3 sequence is 15 residues long. V lost 1 base, J lost 6 bases, and 12 bases lay in between. In germline, CDR1 is SGHVS, CDR2 FNYEAQ. CDR3 protein: CASSLEPKFAGELFF. In DNA form, the CDR3 reads TGTGCCAGCAGCTTAGAACCCAAATTCGCCGGGGAGCTGTTTTTT. The full variable domain, its missing parts supplied by reference TRBV7-6 and TRBJ2-2, is GAGVSQSPRYKVTKRGQDVALRCDPISGHVSLYWYRQALGQGPEFLTYFNYEAQQDKSGLPNDRFSAERPEGSISTLTIQRTEQRDSAMYRCASSLEPKFAGELFFGEGSRLTVL.

This chain links TRBV18 with TRBJ1-5, with 7 nucleotides matching TRBD1. The CDR3 length is 17 residues. CDR1 is KGHSH, CDR2 LQKENI, per germline. V dropped 3 bases and J dropped 6; count of bases not matched to a gene: 14. CDR3 region: CASSPRGGALLGQPQHF. The CDR3, as DNA: TGTGCCAGCTCACCCCGAGGGGGCGCTCTATTAGGTCAGCCCCAGCATTTT.

The chain joins TRBV28 to TRBJ1-5, with unresolved D. Trimming took 5 bases from V and 4 from J, leaving 12 bases between them. Germline values: CDR1 MDHEN, CDR2 SYDVKM. The CDR3 consists of 14 residues. As DNA, the CDR3 is TGTGCCAGCAGTCCACAGAGAGGGAATCAGCCCCAGCATTTT. This gives the protein CASSPQRGNQPQHF.

This sequence joins TRBV7-9 and TRBJ1-1; TRBD1 matches at 11 bases. The CDR3 length is 15 residues. CDR1 is SEHNR, CDR2 FQNEAQ, per germline (reference sequence). The J segment lost 5 bases and the V segment lost 5 bases, leaving 7 bases of the junction unmatched. CDR3 protein: CASSVPGQGETEAFF. The CDR3 nucleotides are TGTGCCAGCAGCGTACCGGGACAGGGGGAAACTGAAGCTTTCTTT. The variable domain in full, completed from reference TRBV7-9 and TRBJ1-1, reads DTGVSQNPRHKITKRGQNVTFRCDPISEHNRLYWYRQTLGQGPEFLTYFQNEAQLEKSRLLSDRFSAERPKGSFSTLEIQRTEQGDSAMYLCASSVPGQGETEAFFGQGTRLTVV.

CDR3 sequence (DNA): TGTGCCAGCAGCTTAGGGCGCGGGGGCATTCAGTACTTC. It translates to CASSLGRGGIQYF. The chain carries TRBV7-2 and TRBJ2-4, with 7 nucleotides matching TRBD2. The junction had 3 bases not matched to a gene; V was cut back by 1 base and J by 9 bases. Per germline, CDR1 SGHTA and CDR2 FQGNSA. The CDR3 covers 13 residues.